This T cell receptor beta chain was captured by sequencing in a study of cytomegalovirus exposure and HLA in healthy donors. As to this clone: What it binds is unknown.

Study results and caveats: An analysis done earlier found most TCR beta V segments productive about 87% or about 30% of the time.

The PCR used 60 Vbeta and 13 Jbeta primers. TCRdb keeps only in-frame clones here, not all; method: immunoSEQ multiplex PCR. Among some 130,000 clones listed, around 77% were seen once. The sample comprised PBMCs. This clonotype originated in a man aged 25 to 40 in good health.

The CDR3 DNA sequence: TGCGCCAGCAGCTTCGAAAGGGGAAGGAACGAGCAGTTCTTC. Protein product: CASSFERGRNEQFF. The chain is built from TRBV5-1 and TRBJ2-1, with D perhaps matching TRBD1 (5 bases). Germline CDR1 and CDR2: SGHRS and YFSETQ. V lost 2 bases to trimming and J lost 10 bases, with 16 bases between them. There are 14 residues in the CDR3.